The next 15 T cell receptor beta chains were all read from a single sample in a study of cytomegalovirus exposure and HLA in healthy donors. This PCR relied on a set of 60 Vbeta primers and 13 Jbeta primers. The data were produced by immunoSEQ multiplex PCR, yet TCRdb's version contains in-frame clones alone and is incomplete. This table holds fewer than 200,000 clones. The sample taken for sequencing was PBMCs. The receptors originated from a man aged 25-40 years in good health and CMV-seronegative.

V and J are TRBV21-1 and TRBJ2-7; the table's D call, TRBD1, was not checked against the DNA. TRBV21-1 is marked as a pseudogene. The CDR3 sequence is 13 residues long. The CDR3 nucleotides are TGTGCCAGCAGCCCCCCAGGGTTCCACGAGCAGTACTTC. This sequence encodes CASSPPGFHEQYF.

The CDR3 protein is CASRGGGETQYF. The CDR3 DNA follows: TGTGCCAGTAGGGGAGGTGGAGAGACCCAGTACTTC. The rearrangement links TRBV19 to TRBJ2-5, with D maybe TRBD2 (6 bases). Trimming removed 6 bases at V and 4 bases at J, with 9 bases between. The germline gives CDR1 LNHDA, CDR2 SQIVND (reference sequence). The CDR3 is 12 residues long.

V usage is TRBV2 and J usage is TRBJ2-7; TRBD2 aligns across 9 bases. The CDR3 consists of 15 residues. V lost 3 bases to trimming and J lost 3 bases; unmatched junction nucleotides: 6. From germline, CDR1 is SNHLY and CDR2 FYNNEI. As DNA, the CDR3 is TGTGCCAGCAGTGATGGTAGCGGGGGCCGCTACGAGCAGTACTTC. It translates to CASSDGSGGRYEQYF.

This sequence joins TRBV5-1 and TRBJ2-1, with no clear D. The CDR3 contains 15 residues. Germline V gene sequence: CDR1 SGHRS, CDR2 YFSETQ. V was clipped by 3 bases and J by 9 bases, with 19 bases between them. CDR3 bases: TGCGCCAGCAGCTCTTCGGGTGAAGTAAGCAGTGAGCAGTTCTTC. Protein product: CASSSSGEVSSEQFF.

V and J are TRBV19 and TRBJ1-2, with 8 bases identical to TRBD1. The CDR3 totals 14 residues. CDR1 and CDR2 (germline): LNHDA, SQIVND (reference sequence). V dropped 3 bases and J dropped 8; count of bases not matched to a gene: 8. The CDR3 nucleotides read TGTGCCAGTAGTATTCCCGACAGGGGAAGAGGCTACACCTTC. This codes for CASSIPDRGRGYTF.

The rearrangement uses TRBV19 and TRBJ2-3; 9 nucleotides match TRBD2. From germline, CDR1 is LNHDA and CDR2 SQIVND (reference sequence). The junction had 9 bases not matched to a gene; V was cut back by 10 bases and J by 4 bases. The CDR3 covers 14 residues. The CDR3 DNA follows: TGTGCCACCAAGCGGGAGGTGGGTGCAGATACGCAGTATTTT. This sequence encodes CATKREVGADTQYF.

This sequence joins TRBV9 and TRBJ1-3; 7 bases are a match to TRBD1. Germline loops: CDR1 SGDLS, CDR2 YYNGEE. The CDR3 extends over 17 amino acids. Germline trimming cut 4 bases from V and 4 bases from J; bases unmatched to any gene: 14. CDR3 bases: TGTGCCAGCAGCCCTCGGACAGGACAGGTAACGGGAAACACCATATATTTT. It is translated as CASSPRTGQVTGNTIYF.

The V call is TRBV20-1, the J call TRBJ2-5; D is perhaps TRBD2 (6 bases). Trimming removed 3 bases from V and 5 bases from J, with 7 bases in between. The CDR3 has 11 amino acids. Germline V gene data show CDR1 as DFQATT and CDR2 as SNEGSKA (reference sequence). CDR3: CSAREGETQYF. In DNA, the CDR3 is TGCAGTGCTAGGGAGGGGGAGACCCAGTACTTC.

The chain couples TRBV4-3 to TRBJ2-7; D gene ambiguous. This CDR3 contains 15 residues. V lost 0 bases and J lost 3, with 12 bases in between. CDR1 and CDR2 from the germline V gene are LGHNA and YSLEER. The CDR3 DNA reads as TGCGCCAGCAGCCAAGATACCCCGCCGGGCTACGAGCAGTACTTC. Translated, it gives CASSQDTPPGYEQYF.

The chain links TRBV7-8 to TRBJ1-6; D is uncertain. The CDR3 is 16 amino acids. Deletions cut 2 bases from V and 8 bases from J, with 16 bases between. Germline CDR1 reads SGHVS; CDR2 reads FQNEAQ. CDR3 bases: TGTGCCAGCAGCTTAATTGCTTGGCGGAATGATTCACCCCTCCACTTT. Protein: CASSLIAWRNDSPLHF.

The chain links TRBV19 to TRBJ2-5; possible D gene TRBD1, 5 bases. The CDR3 has 14 amino acids. Germline loops: CDR1 LNHDA, CDR2 SQIVND (reference sequence). V was cut by 5 bases and J by 1 base, with 11 bases left in between. CDR3 protein: CASSGRTFQETQYF. CDR3 nucleotide sequence: TGTGCCAGTAGTGGACGGACATTCCAAGAGACCCAGTACTTC. Full variable domain (rest looked up from reference TRBV19 and TRBJ2-5): DGGITQSPKYLFRKEGQNVTLSCEQNLNHDAMYWYRQDPGQGLRLIYYSQIVNDFQKGDIAEGYSVSREKKESFPLTVTSAQKNPTAFYLCASSGRTFQETQYFGPGTRLLVL.

The chain combines TRBV7-2 with TRBJ2-7, with TRBD2 matching over 15 bases. J gave up 0 bases and V 3 bases, and 6 bases lay outside the gene matches. Looked up from germline, CDR1 is SGHTA and CDR2 is FQGNSA. The CDR3 runs to 18 residues. Here the CDR3 reads CASSLGLAGGLTSYEQYF. The CDR3 DNA is TGTGCCAGCAGCTTGGGACTAGCGGGGGGACTAACCTCCTACGAGCAGTACTTC.

This chain connects TRBV7-2 to TRBJ1-5; TRBD1 might be the D (5 bases). Germline V CDR1 and CDR2: SGHTA, FQGNSA. This CDR3 is built from 14 residues. V was shortened by 1 base and J by 7 bases, with 11 bases between the two germline ends. CDR3 loop: CASSLGQGGQPQHF. Here the CDR3 DNA reads TGTGCCAGCAGCTTAGGTCAGGGTGGCCAGCCCCAGCATTTT.

V gene TRBV27 combines with J gene TRBJ2-1; 12 bases map to TRBD2. The CDR3 runs 16 residues. From germline, CDR1 is MNHEY and CDR2 SMNVEV (reference sequence). Trimming took 4 bases from V and 6 from J; bases not matched to a gene: 7. The CDR3 DNA reads as TGTGCCAGCAGTTCCCCTAGCGGGAGGGCCGTCAATGAGCAGTTCTTC. Translated, it gives CASSSPSGRAVNEQFF.

The CDR3 is CASSEGQPNTEAFF. CDR3 sequence (DNA): TGCGCCAGCAGCGAGGGACAGCCGAACACTGAAGCTTTCTTT. The chain carries TRBV5-1 and TRBJ1-1; 7 bases are a match to TRBD1. V lost 4 bases to trimming and J lost 1 base; unmatched junction nucleotides: 4. The CDR3 is made up of 14 amino acids. Germline V gives CDR1 SGHRS, CDR2 YFSETQ.